This TCR beta chain derives from a study of spatial heterogeneity in lung cancer. General study points: Regional and ubiquitous nonsynonymous mutations were tracked by counts of regional and ubiquitous expanded TCRs, respectively. The number of expanded tumor alpha and beta chains correlated with mutation number.

TCRdb analysed the 5' RACE reads with MiXCR anew, one entry per CDR3 protein. The profile shows about 23,000 distinct CDR3 sequences, around 6.6% of them singletons. Trimming cost V 0 bases and J 2 bases, with 8 bases left between them. CDR1 SGHTA and CDR2 FQGNSA come from the germline V gene. The CDR3 loop spans 14 amino acids. To note about this clonotype: Its cognate antigen is unknown.

Time point denoted: sample taken at primary tumor resection. Tumor, nontumor lung or frozen PBMC supplied whole RNA, sequenced without sorting. This clonotype originated in a male donor with early-stage non-small cell lung cancer. The material was lung tumor tissue, obtained at surgery. This chain joins TRBV7-2 and TRBJ2-7, with D maybe TRBD2 (6 bases). In nucleotides, the CDR3 is TGTGCCAGCAGCTTAGCTGCGGGAACCTACGAGCAGTACTTC. Its translation: CASSLAAGTYEQYF.